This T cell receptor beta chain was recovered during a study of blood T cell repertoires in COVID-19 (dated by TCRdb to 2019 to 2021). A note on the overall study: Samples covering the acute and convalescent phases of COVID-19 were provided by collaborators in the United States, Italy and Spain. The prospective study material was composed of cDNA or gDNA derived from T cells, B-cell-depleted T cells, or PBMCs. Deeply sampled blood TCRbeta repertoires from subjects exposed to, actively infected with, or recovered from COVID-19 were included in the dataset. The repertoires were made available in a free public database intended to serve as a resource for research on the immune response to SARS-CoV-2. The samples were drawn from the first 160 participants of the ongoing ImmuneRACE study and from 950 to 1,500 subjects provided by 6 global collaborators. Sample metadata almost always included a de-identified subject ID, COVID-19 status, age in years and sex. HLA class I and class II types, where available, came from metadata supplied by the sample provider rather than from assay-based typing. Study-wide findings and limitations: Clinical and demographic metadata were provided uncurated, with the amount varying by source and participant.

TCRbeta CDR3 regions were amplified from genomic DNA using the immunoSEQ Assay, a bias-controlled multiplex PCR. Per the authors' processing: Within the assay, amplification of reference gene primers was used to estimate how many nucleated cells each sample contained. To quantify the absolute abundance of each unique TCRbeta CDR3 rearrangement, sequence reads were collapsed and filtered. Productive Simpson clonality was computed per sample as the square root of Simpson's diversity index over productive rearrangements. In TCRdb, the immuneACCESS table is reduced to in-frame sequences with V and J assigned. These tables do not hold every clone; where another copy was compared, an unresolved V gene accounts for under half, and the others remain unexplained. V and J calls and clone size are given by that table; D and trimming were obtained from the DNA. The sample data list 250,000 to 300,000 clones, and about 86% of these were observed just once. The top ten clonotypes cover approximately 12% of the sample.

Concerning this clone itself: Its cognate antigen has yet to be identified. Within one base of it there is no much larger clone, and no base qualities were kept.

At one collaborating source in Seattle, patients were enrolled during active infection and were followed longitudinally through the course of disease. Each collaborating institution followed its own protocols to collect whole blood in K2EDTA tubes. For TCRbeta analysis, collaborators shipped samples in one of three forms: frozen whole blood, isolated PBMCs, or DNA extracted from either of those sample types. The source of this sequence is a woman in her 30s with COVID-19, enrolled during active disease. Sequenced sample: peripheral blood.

The CDR3 has the sequence CASSEAMGAKEQFF. In nucleotide form, the sequence is TGTGCCAGCAGTGAGGCTATGGGGGCCAAAGAGCAGTTCTTC. The chain employs TRBV25-1 and TRBJ2-1; TRBD1 is possibly the D segment (6 matching bases). The CDR3 measures 14 amino acids from cysteine to phenylalanine. Of all the DNA, just the CDR3 is kept, 42 bases in frame from base 1. CDR1 and CDR2, looked up from the germline V gene, are MGHDK and SYGVNS. The germline ends are 16 bases apart after V is trimmed by 3 bases and J by 10 bases.